The clone carrying this T cell receptor beta chain was counted ten times or more. Amplification of TCR beta CDR3 regions used RNA as the template. An initial round of RT-PCR targeting the TCR CDR3 relied on the HTBI primer set. MiXCR, run by TCRdb on the multiplex PCR reads, gives a single entry per CDR3 protein. Of 400,000 to 500,000 distinct CDR3 sequences listed, about an eighth were seen once; the top ten hold about 4.9%. With a duration under 2 months, the hyperthyroidism was newly diagnosed in patients aged 18 to 65. The data stem from a study of T cells in Graves' hyperthyroidism and ophthalmopathy. The CDR3 covers 15 residues. Germline V gene lookup returns CDR1 DFQATT and CDR2 SNEGSKA (reference sequence). The germline V and J ends were trimmed by 0 bases and 6 bases, with 15 bases remaining between them.

Source material: blood. The chain uses TRBV20-1 and TRBJ2-4, with a tentative D call TRBD1 (5 bases). This sequence originates from a woman in her late teens or twenties with Graves' hyperthyroidism. This CDR3 is CSARESYRSRNIQYF. The CDR3 bases are TGCAGTGCTAGAGAATCTTACAGGTCGAGAAACATTCAGTACTTC.